The rows below give T cell receptor beta chains drawn from one sample of a study of blood T cell repertoires in COVID-19. The method was immunoSEQ multiplex PCR; TCRdb's version includes in-frame clones alone and lacks a portion of them. The data hold 220,000 or so clones, with 84% observed a single time. The sample consisted of peripheral blood. The receptors derive from a woman aged 60-75 years who had recovered from COVID-19. Both conserved end residues are part of each CDR3.

J: TRBJ1-5
V: TRBV5-1
CDR3: CASSKDNNQPQHF

J: TRBJ1-5
V: TRBV7-8
CDR3: CASSLEEGQPQHF

J: TRBJ2-3
V: TRBV27
CDR3: CASRKTGGDTQYF

J: TRBJ1-2
V: TRBV4-2
CDR3: CASSQSGTAWLRGYGYTF

J: TRBJ1-2
V: TRBV7-8
CDR3: CASSPRGRGPGGYTF

J: TRBJ1-1
V: TRBV3-1/TRBV3-2
CDR3: CASSDTGSTNTEAFF

J: TRBJ2-3
V: TRBV5-6
CDR3: CASSLGLAVSTDTQYF

J: TRBJ2-2
V: TRBV11-3
CDR3: CASSLGHSNTGELFF

J: TRBJ1-1
V: TRBV6-2/TRBV6-3
CDR3: CASSYGTGNTEAFF

J: TRBJ1-1
V: TRBV7-2
CDR3: CASSFLDRVNTEAFF

J: TRBJ2-1
V: TRBV5-1
CDR3: CASRPIRWSRQFF

J: TRBJ2-1
V: TRBV15
CDR3: CATSRVPGAYNEQFF

J: TRBJ2-3
V: TRBV4-2
CDR3: CASSQDSSRGITDTQYF

J: TRBJ2-5
V: TRBV12-5
CDR3: CASGLGAASQETQYF

J: TRBJ1-1
V: TRBV6-5
CDR3: CASSFRVGTEAFF

J: TRBJ1-4
V: TRBV12-3/TRBV12-4
CDR3: CASSDRGSEKLFF

J: TRBJ2-5
V: TRBV4-1
CDR3: CASSQKSGQLLGTQYF

J: TRBJ2-5
V: TRBV5-4
CDR3: CASSLRARGQETQYF

J: TRBJ1-4
V: TRBV19
CDR3: CASTRGAVNEKLFF

J: TRBJ2-7
V: TRBV18
CDR3: CASSNTLGQEGSYEQYF

J: TRBJ2-3
V: TRBV5-4
CDR3: CASSLVGTSEAQYF

J: TRBJ2-7
V: TRBV6-2/TRBV6-3
CDR3: CASSSPLAGAFSYEQYF

J: TRBJ2-1
V: TRBV4-2
CDR3: CASSQLHETGANNEQFF

J: TRBJ2-1
V: TRBV2
CDR3: CASSFGQGEQFF

J: TRBJ2-7
V: TRBV4-3
CDR3: CASSPFPSSYEQYF

J: TRBJ1-1
V: TRBV5-1
CDR3: CASSLGQVNTEAFF

J: TRBJ1-6
V: TRBV7-9
CDR3: CASSLRDRSSPLHF

J: TRBJ1-1
V: TRBV5-1
CDR3: CASSLVMGLNTEAFF

J: TRBJ2-7
V: TRBV7-2
CDR3: CASNLMGLSYEQYF

J: TRBJ2-1
V: TRBV27
CDR3: CASSLGVAGANEQFF

J: TRBJ1-1
V: TRBV5-5
CDR3: CATNPGGGTEAFF

J: TRBJ1-5
V: TRBV6-6
CDR3: CASSYLGNQPQHF

J: TRBJ2-3
V: TRBV29-1
CDR3: CSVEEGTSEPDTQYF

J: TRBJ2-3
V: TRBV7-9
CDR3: CASRPGQGYSTDTQYF

J: TRBJ2-3
V: TRBV6-5
CDR3: CASSSWTVSSTDTQYF

J: TRBJ2-3
V: TRBV20-1
CDR3: CSVSSDTQYF

J: TRBJ2-5
V: TRBV9
CDR3: CASSGQYQETQYF

J: TRBJ2-1
V: TRBV3-1/TRBV3-2
CDR3: CASSQGDRGHEQFF

J: TRBJ1-2
V: TRBV4-1
CDR3: CASSQDEQLYGYTF

J: TRBJ2-3
V: TRBV9
CDR3: CASSDGVDTQYF

J: TRBJ2-3
V: TRBV5-5
CDR3: CASSPISTDTQYF

J: TRBJ1-2
V: TRBV5-6
CDR3: CASSWTGAGYGYTF

J: TRBJ1-5
V: TRBV19
CDR3: CASRMGTGGDQPQHF

J: TRBJ2-1
V: TRBV7-2
CDR3: CASSENVGGWGNEQFF

J: TRBJ2-5
V: TRBV24-1
CDR3: CATSEGQGGETQYF

J: TRBJ2-3
V: TRBV5-4
CDR3: CASGPNTDTQYF

J: TRBJ1-2
V: TRBV5-4
CDR3: CASSLRDGYGYTF

J: TRBJ1-2
V: TRBV7-9
CDR3: CASSSTFRGLYGYTF

J: TRBJ2-3
V: TRBV9
CDR3: CASSVVIGADTQYF

J: TRBJ2-5
V: TRBV7-3
CDR3: CASSPGQGETQYF

J: TRBJ2-5
V: TRBV6-5
CDR3: CASSPSGLLETQYF

J: TRBJ1-3
V: TRBV5-1
CDR3: CASSWGQSRSGNTIYF

J: TRBJ1-3
V: TRBV18
CDR3: CASSRGGTNTIYF

J: TRBJ1-1
V: TRBV2
CDR3: CASSLGPSAAFF

J: TRBJ1-2
V: TRBV6-2/TRBV6-3
CDR3: CASSSGQGGGYTF

J: TRBJ1-1
V: TRBV7-9
CDR3: CASSLGDRRNTEAFF

J: TRBJ1-1
V: TRBV12-3/TRBV12-4
CDR3: CASSATGYTEAFF

J: TRBJ1-1
V: TRBV6-2/TRBV6-3
CDR3: CASSYPYGGDTEAFF

J: TRBJ2-7
V: TRBV27
CDR3: CASSFSGGFNEQYF

J: TRBJ2-5
V: TRBV5-1
CDR3: CASSLNGGETQYF